These T cell receptor beta chains were read from a single sample in a study of CD4 T cells in relation to SARS-CoV-2 and coronaviruses. No antigens are known for them. The assay was immunoSEQ multiplex PCR, and TCRdb's table has in-frame clones only and misses some. The table lists under 30,000 clones, 60% to 85% of them singletons. Sequenced: CD4+ T cells from PBMCs, cultured in vitro. The receptors shown here come from a human donor in good health. CDR3s include the opening cysteine and the closing phenylalanine or tryptophan. A D gene is named only where the DNA matches it firmly. Only some rows state a clone size, as once, few, many or a class for expanded clones.

j_call | v_call | clone_size | d_call | cdr3_aa | cdr3_nt
TRBJ1-5 | TRBV5-8 | . | TRBD1 | CASSLHRGSNQPQHF | TGTGCCAGCAGCTTGCACAGGGGGAGCAATCAGCCCCAGCATTTT
TRBJ2-2 | TRBV6-6 | few | . | CASSGDRTNTGELFF | TGTGCCAGCAGCGGCGACAGAACGAACACCGGGGAGCTGTTTTTT
TRBJ1-2 | TRBV21-1 | . | . | CASSIGWRRGMYGGYTF | TGTGCCAGCAGTATAGGGTGGAGAAGGGGGATGTATGGGGGCTACACCTTC
TRBJ2-5 | TRBV9 | . | TRBD2 | CASSPGAVTSGQETQYF | TGTGCCAGCAGCCCCGGGGCCGTGACTAGCGGGCAAGAGACCCAGTACTTC
TRBJ2-7 | TRBV30 | . | . | CAWSYTYEQYF | TGTGCCTGGAGTTATACCTACGAGCAGTACTTC
TRBJ1-1 | TRBV3-1/TRBV3-2 | . | . | CASSQDLRGFREAFF | TGTGCCAGCAGCCAAGATCTCCGGGGATTCAGGGAAGCTTTCTTT
TRBJ2-3 | TRBV27 | . | TRBD1 | CASSPLGGTGGLVGTDTQYF | TGTGCCAGCAGTCCCCTAGGAGGGACAGGGGGTTTGGTGGGCACAGATACGCAGTATTTT
TRBJ2-3 | TRBV7-2 | . | TRBD1 | CASSVGTVGTDTQYF | TGTGCCAGCAGCGTAGGGACAGTAGGCACAGATACGCAGTATTTT
TRBJ2-5 | TRBV5-1 | . | . | CASSLGGARGQETQYF | TGCGCCAGCAGCTTGGGGGGGGCGCGGGGTCAGGAGACCCAGTACTTC
TRBJ2-1 | TRBV9 | . | . | CASSVLGEANEQFF | TGTGCCAGCAGCGTACTCGGAGAGGCCAATGAGCAGTTCTTC
TRBJ2-2 | TRBV24-1 | . | TRBD1 | CATSDPGTAGELFF | TGTGCCACCAGTGATCCGGGGACAGCCGGGGAGCTGTTTTTT
TRBJ2-7 | TRBV19 | . | TRBD2 | CASTQTSGASYEQYF | TGTGCCAGTACCCAAACTAGCGGGGCCTCCTACGAGCAGTACTTC
TRBJ1-2 | TRBV5-4 | . | . | CASSLPANYGYTF | TGTGCCAGCAGCTTGCCGGCTAACTATGGCTACACCTTC
TRBJ1-2 | TRBV4-3 | . | TRBD1 | CASSQATGTGDYGYTF | TGCGCCAGCAGCCAAGCTACCGGGACAGGGGACTATGGCTACACCTTC
TRBJ1-4 | TRBV9 | . | TRBD1 | CASSVGPYTGAGNEKLFF | TGTGCCAGCAGCGTGGGGCCCTACACAGGGGCAGGGAATGAAAAACTGTTTTTT
TRBJ2-3 | TRBV3-1/TRBV3-2 | . | . | CASSPILSGYTDTQYF | TGTGCCAGCAGCCCTATCCTCAGCGGTTACACAGATACGCAGTATTTT
TRBJ1-2 | TRBV29-1 | . | . | CSVDGEGVNYGYTF | TGCAGCGTTGATGGTGAAGGAGTTAACTATGGCTACACCTTC
TRBJ1-6 | TRBV5-1 | few | TRBD1 | CASSLAQSDRAPLHF | TGCGCCAGCAGCTTGGCGCAATCCGACAGGGCACCCCTCCACTTT
TRBJ2-3 | TRBV30 | . | . | CAWSGGHPGGGDTQYF | TGTGCCTGGAGCGGGGGACACCCCGGAGGTGGAGATACGCAGTATTTT
TRBJ2-5 | TRBV5-1 | . | . | CASSPWSGGTQYF | TGCGCCAGCAGCCCCTGGTCTGGCGGGACCCAGTACTTC
TRBJ1-1 | TRBV20-1 | . | . | CSASWGGRYTEAFF | TGCAGTGCTAGTTGGGGGGGGCGTTACACTGAAGCTTTCTTT
TRBJ2-1 | TRBV4-2 | . | TRBD2 | CASSQDRLAANEQFF | TGTGCCAGCAGCCAAGATCGGCTAGCGGCCAATGAGCAGTTCTTC
TRBJ2-6 | TRBV21-1 | . | . | CALRDRGSTGANVLTF | TGTGCCTTACGGGACAGGGGTTCAACTGGGGCCAACGTCCTGACTTTC
TRBJ2-3 | TRBV5-1 | once | TRBD1 | CASSPGTGSSTDTQYF | TGCGCCAGCAGCCCCGGGACAGGTTCTAGCACAGATACGCAGTATTTT
TRBJ2-5 | TRBV5-4 | few | . | CASSLSGGQETQYF | TGTGCCAGCAGCTTATCGGGCGGCCAAGAGACCCAGTACTTC